Presented here are 20 T cell receptor beta chains from one specimen sequenced in a study of early T cells in non-severe SARS-CoV-2 infection (dated by TCRdb to about 2021). Libraries were made using 5' RACE. The sequencer listed for this sample is NextSeq 500. The public sequencing data were trimmed at Q25 with fastp and processed into clonotypes with MiXCR by TCRdb, which kept only in-frame beta chains. Each entry is one CDR3 protein sequence, shown with its most common DNA and genes. The table for this sample lists tens of thousands of distinct CDR3 sequences; 8% to 10% of them were counted only once. The top ten clones comprise 9.5% to 15% of the sample. The source material was whole blood. The receptor set was obtained from an adult who was a healthcare worker with PCR-confirmed SARS-CoV-2 infection or an uninfected control (not recorded which).

This clonotype was counted a few times. The V call is TRBV18, the J call TRBJ1-4, with D possibly TRBD1 on 6 matching bases. Germline V gene sequence: CDR1 KGHSH, CDR2 LQKENI. The CDR3 runs to 15 residues. With 0 bases removed from V and 4 bases from J, the gap between germline ends came to 9 bases. Written as DNA, the CDR3 is TGTGCCAGCTCACCACCGGGGGGCTATAATGAAAAACTGTTTTTT. Protein product: CASSPPGGYNEKLFF.

This clonotype came up a few times. The V gene is TRBV20-1, the J gene TRBJ2-5, with a possible D match to TRBD1 (5 bases). This CDR3 has 14 amino acids. Germline lookup yields CDR1 DFQATT and CDR2 SNEGSKA (reference sequence). V was shortened by 2 bases and J by 7 bases, with 17 bases between the two germline ends. In nucleotides, the CDR3 is TGCAGTGCTAGACTTGACCTCTTGCAGGGGACCCAGTACTTC. Its translation: CSARLDLLQGTQYF.

The chain has TRBV10-3 and TRBJ1-1; D unclear. V lost 5 bases and J 1 base, leaving 11 bases between the germline ends. This CDR3 spans 14 amino acids. Germline V gene lookup returns CDR1 ENHRY and CDR2 SYGVKD. CDR3 nucleotide sequence: TGTGCCATCAGTCCAACTCAGTCGAACACTGAAGCTTTCTTT. Translated, it gives CAISPTQSNTEAFF.

The J gene is TRBJ2-2, the V gene TRBV28; D unresolved. Trimming pared 8 bases from V and 7 bases from J, leaving 14 bases between. This CDR3 region has 13 residues. Germline V CDR1 and CDR2: MDHEN, SYDVKM. The CDR3 loop reads CASRPPLSGELFF. The CDR3 nucleotides read TGTGCCAGCCGACCCCCCCTAAGCGGGGAGCTGTTTTTT.

This clonotype was seen repeatedly, ten times or more. This CDR3 is CASSFTGFSYEQYF. The DNA for the CDR3 is TGTGCCAGCAGCTTTACAGGTTTCTCCTACGAGCAGTACTTC. The rearrangement links TRBV28 to TRBJ2-7; weak D call: TRBD1 (5 bases). CDR1 and CDR2 (germline): MDHEN, SYDVKM. The CDR3 loop spans 14 amino acids. Trimming took off 6 bases at V and 0 bases at J, with 12 bases between the two ends.

This clonotype came up a few times. J is TRBJ2-3 and V is TRBV7-3; D unresolved. Trimming pared 5 bases from V and 0 bases from J, leaving 9 bases between. In germline, CDR1 is SGHTA, CDR2 FQGTGA. The CDR3 contains 14 residues. The CDR3 protein is CASSPSLSTDTQYF. CDR3 nucleotide sequence: TGTGCCAGCAGCCCCTCTCTTAGCACAGATACGCAGTATTTT.

This clonotype was counted many times. The chain is built from TRBV29-1 and TRBJ2-2; D possibly corresponds to TRBD1 (6 bases). The CDR3 is 14 residues long. Trimming cost V 6 bases and J 3 bases, with 14 bases left between them. From germline, CDR1 is SQVTM and CDR2 ANQGSEA. As DNA, the CDR3 is TGCAGCGTAGGGGGTTGGGGACACACCGGGGAGCTGTTTTTT. Translation gives CSVGGWGHTGELFF.

In its sample, this clonotype was seen a few times. This chain joins TRBV2 and TRBJ2-6, with TRBD2 as a possible D gene (5 bases). V was shortened by 4 bases and J by 0 bases, with 19 bases between the two germline ends. The CDR3 has 19 amino acids. CDR1 is SNHLY and CDR2 is FYNNEI in the germline V gene. The CDR3 sequence is CASSALGFGVGSGANVLTF. CDR3 in DNA: TGTGCCAGCAGTGCTCTAGGGTTCGGGGTCGGCTCTGGGGCCAACGTCCTGACTTTC.

This rearrangement joins TRBV28 to TRBJ2-2, with D possibly matching TRBD2 (5 bases). Germline V gene sequence: CDR1 MDHEN, CDR2 SYDVKM. V lost 3 bases to trimming and J lost 13 bases, with 9 bases between them. The CDR3 runs 11 residues. This CDR3 reads CASSFAGGLFF. As DNA, the CDR3 is TGTGCCAGCAGTTTTGCGGGTGGGCTGTTTTTT.

This clonotype was counted many times. The chain is built from TRBV20-1 and TRBJ1-1; D might be TRBD1 (6 bases). V was pared by 2 bases and J by 0 bases, with 10 bases between. Germline V CDR1 and CDR2: DFQATT, SNEGSKA (reference sequence). This CDR3 is built from 14 residues. The DNA for the CDR3 is TGCAGTGCTAGAAGGACAGACTTGAACACTGAAGCTTTCTTT. As protein: CSARRTDLNTEAFF.

This clonotype has a count of ten or more. The J gene is TRBJ2-6, the V gene TRBV10-3; D tentatively reads TRBD1 or TRBD2 (5 bases each). CDR3 length equals 17 residues. CDR1 is ENHRY and CDR2 is SYGVKD in the germline V gene. V shed 10 bases and J shed 2 bases, with 21 bases lying between them. The CDR3 protein is CATRLFGQGAGANVLTF. CDR3 bases: TGTGCCACCCGTTTGTTCGGCCAGGGAGCTGGGGCCAACGTCCTGACTTTC.

There are many counts of this clonotype. The chain joins TRBV14 to TRBJ1-1, with a possible D match to TRBD1 (6 bases). The CDR3 sequence is 15 residues long. Trimming removed 1 base at V and 3 bases at J, with 12 bases between. Germline V gene data show CDR1 as SGHDN and CDR2 as FVKESK. Written as DNA, the CDR3 is TGTGCCAGCAGCCAAGTATTGGGGGGCTACACTGAAGCTTTCTTT. Translation: CASSQVLGGYTEAFF.

This clonotype has a count of ten or more. The chain is built from TRBV20-1 and TRBJ2-7; D may be TRBD1 (6 bases). Germline V gives CDR1 DFQATT, CDR2 SNEGSKA (reference sequence). The length of the CDR3 is 13 residues. The ends were cut back, 4 bases at V and 1 base at J, with 11 bases in the middle. As DNA, the CDR3 is TGCAGTGCTATTTGGACAGATTCCTACGAGCAGTACTTC. This sequence encodes CSAIWTDSYEQYF.

This clonotype showed up many times. This CDR3 is CSARVGRDTEAFF. For the CDR3, the DNA is TGCAGTGCTAGGGTAGGGCGGGACACTGAAGCTTTCTTT. The genes are TRBV20-1 and TRBJ1-1, with unresolved D. The germline V and J ends were trimmed by 3 bases and 3 bases, with 11 bases remaining between them. The CDR3 spans 13 residues. Germline V gene lookup returns CDR1 DFQATT and CDR2 SNEGSKA (reference sequence).

This clonotype came up a few times. V is TRBV28 and J is TRBJ2-7, with D possibly matching TRBD1 (6 bases). CDR1 is MDHEN, CDR2 SYDVKM, per germline. V was cut by 5 bases and J by 1 base, with 15 bases left in between. The CDR3 loop spans 15 amino acids. The CDR3 here is CASSRTGPWSYEQYF. The CDR3 coding sequence is TGTGCCAGCAGTCGAACAGGGCCGTGGTCCTACGAGCAGTACTTC.

V usage is TRBV12-3 or TRBV12-4 and J usage is TRBJ1-5; a weak D match, TRBD1 (5 bases). This CDR3 spans 13 amino acids. V lost 7 bases, J lost 7 bases, and 14 bases lay in between. As DNA, the CDR3 is TGTGCCAGCAAGTTGGGGACGAGACAGCCCCAGCATTTT. This codes for CASKLGTRQPQHF.

This clonotype was seen repeatedly, ten times or more. This chain joins TRBV7-2 and TRBJ1-6, with D unresolved. The CDR3 is made up of 16 amino acids. CDR1 is SGHTA and CDR2 is FQGNSA in the germline V gene. Trimming removed 5 bases at V and 0 bases at J, with 11 bases between. CDR3 loop: CASSRGASSYNSPLHF. In nucleotides, the CDR3 is TGTGCCAGCAGCCGGGGAGCGAGCTCCTATAATTCACCCCTCCACTTT.

This clonotype was detected a few times. The chain employs TRBV12-3 or TRBV12-4 and TRBJ1-1; D ambiguous. This CDR3 spans 13 amino acids. V lost 5 bases and J 0 bases, leaving 7 bases between the germline ends. The CDR3 reads CASSQGVNTEAFF. CDR3 nucleotide sequence: TGTGCCAGCAGTCAAGGAGTGAACACTGAAGCTTTCTTT.

This clonotype was counted only a few times. The gene calls are TRBV25-1 and TRBJ2-3; D might be TRBD1 or TRBD2, each matching 5 bases. The V and J ends lost 10 bases and 11 bases respectively, with 25 bases between them. CDR1 and CDR2 (germline): MGHDK, SYGVNS. This CDR3 spans 14 amino acids. The CDR3 DNA is TGTGCCACCTCCCGGGACGGACCGCCTCCGCTGCAGTATTTT. It specifies CATSRDGPPPLQYF.

This clonotype was counted at least ten times. The DNA of the CDR3 is TGTGCCAGCATCCCGACAGGGAGCGGATCGACGCAGTATTTT. Translating gives CASIPTGSGSTQYF. This chain connects TRBV6-2 or TRBV6-3 to TRBJ2-3; 7 nucleotides agree with TRBD1. This CDR3 region has 14 residues. Germline CDR1 is MNHEY and CDR2 is SVGEGT. Trimming removed 7 bases from V and 9 bases from J; junction bases left unmatched: 13.